The 7 T cell receptor beta chains below come from one sample, sequenced in a study of identical twins. TCRdb re-derived calls from the 5' RACE reads in MiXCR, one entry per CDR3 protein. The table has about 900,000 distinct CDR3 sequences, 9% to 15% seen once. This same sample was also part of a study on yellow fever vaccine responses in identical twins.

Specimen: PBMCs. These receptor sequences come from a woman aged 18-35 years in good health.

The gene calls are TRBV5-1 and TRBJ2-2; 7 nucleotides line up with TRBD1. With 4 bases clipped from V and 4 bases from J, the junction kept 10 bases outside the gene matches. The CDR3 has 16 residues. The V gene's germline CDR1 is SGHRS and CDR2 YFSETQ. The CDR3 coding sequence is TGCGCCAGCAGCCCCCGGACAGGTTTTACCACCGGGGAGCTGTTTTTT. It is translated as CASSPRTGFTTGELFF.

This clonotype has more than one count but fewer than ten. V usage is TRBV5-6 and J usage is TRBJ2-7; perhaps TRBD2 as D (5 bases). This CDR3 spans 15 amino acids. Trimming pared 4 bases from V and 3 bases from J, leaving 17 bases between. The V gene's germline CDR1 is SGHDT and CDR2 YYEEEE. In DNA, the CDR3 is TGTGCCAGCAGCCTCGGCGGGTCCTTAATCTACGAGCAGTACGTC. Amino acids: CASSLGGSLIYEQYV.

The rearrangement uses TRBV27 and TRBJ2-7; D might be TRBD1 or TRBD2, each matching 6 bases. The CDR3 covers 13 residues. Trimming took 2 bases from V and 10 from J, leaving 15 bases between them. Germline lookup yields CDR1 MNHEY and CDR2 SMNVEV (reference sequence). CDR3 sequence reads: CASSLVTGAVQYF. DNA of the CDR3: TGTGCCAGCAGTTTAGTCACGGGGGCGGTACAGTACTTC.

This clonotype has more than one count but fewer than ten. This rearrangement joins TRBV5-1 to TRBJ2-3, with TRBD1 as a possible D gene (6 bases). V dropped 2 bases and J dropped 3 bases, with 10 bases sitting between them. In germline, CDR1 is SGHRS, CDR2 YFSETQ. The CDR3 runs to 14 residues. CDR3 in DNA: TGCGCCAGCAGCTTTGGACAGATGACAGATACGCAGTATTTT. Translation: CASSFGQMTDTQYF.

The table lists this clonotype with a few counts. The junction and the germline gene differ at one end; a read error may be behind it. The rearrangement uses TRBV6-5 and TRBJ2-4; D perhaps matches TRBD2 (5 bases). The CDR3 has 14 amino acids. Per the germline V gene, CDR1 is MNHEY and CDR2 is SVGAGI. CDR3 nucleotide sequence: TGTGCCAGCAGTTACCTGGGAGCCGAAAACATTCAGTACTTC. Translating it yields CASSYLGAENIQYF.

The V and J genes are TRBV5-1 and TRBJ2-2, with 9 bases identical to TRBD2. The V gene end was trimmed by 0 bases and the J gene end by 4 bases; junction bases not matched to a gene: 7. Germline lookup yields CDR1 SGHRS and CDR2 YFSETQ. The CDR3 consists of 17 residues. The CDR3: CASSLAAGGAATGELFF. CDR3 DNA: TGCGCCAGCAGCTTGGCTGCGGGAGGGGCGGCCACCGGGGAGCTGTTTTTT.

This clonotype was picked up many times. The rearrangement links TRBV12-3 or TRBV12-4 to TRBJ2-2; D is possibly TRBD1 or TRBD2 (7 bases each). This CDR3 contains 17 residues. V lost 5 bases to trimming and J lost 2 bases, with 18 bases between them. The CDR3 region is CASSPHQGGINTGELFF. As DNA, the CDR3 is TGTGCCAGCAGTCCCCATCAGGGGGGGATCAACACCGGGGAGCTGTTTTTT.